This T cell receptor beta chain was sequenced in a study of glioma-infiltrating T cells after dendritic cell vaccination (dated by TCRdb to 2016 to 2017). Some background on the complete study: Of the roughly 15 glioblastoma patients in the cohort, all drawn from Phase I and II dendritic cell vaccination trials, 9 were newly diagnosed and 6 had recurrent disease. Between about 2002 and 2012, patients were given autologous tumor lysate-pulsed dendritic cell vaccination. To make the vaccine, monocyte-derived dendritic cells were cultured for under 9 days with IL-4 and GM-CSF and then pulsed overnight with autologous tumor lysate. Three intradermal dendritic cell vaccine injections were administered to patients at biweekly intervals in the arm below the axilla. In glioblastoma patients vaccinated with dendritic cells, deep sequencing of TCR beta CDR3 regions served to measure the amount of tumor-infiltrating lymphocytes and to compare repertoires between tumor and blood. Survival after dendritic cell vaccination was correlated with TCR sequencing metrics, including TIL content and tumor-blood repertoire overlap. The full study reports these points: Longer time to progression and overall survival after dendritic cell vaccination were predicted by higher estimated pretreatment TIL content. The cohort was small and heterogeneous, few patients had complete blood and tumor sets, and even fewer had initial-recurrent tumor pairs. TCR clonality showed no direct relationship with survival, which suggests that a diverse polyclonal response may matter. The three-group TCR overlap response model was described as speculative and requiring prospective validation.

Using the immunoSEQ assay, TCRB CDR3 regions were amplified from roughly 2.2 micrograms of genomic DNA, or from all available DNA when less than that was on hand. For multiplex PCR, 60 forward primers for TCR V beta segments and 13 reverse primers for J beta segments were used. To estimate reads per starting template, synthetic control templates were spiked into each sample at limiting dilution. The Illumina HiSeq System generated 87 bp sequencing reads. Per the source publication's procedure: To remove PCR and sequencing errors, closely related sequences were merged with a nearest neighbor algorithm. TCR overlap was measured as the percentage of unique tumor TCR beta sequences also present in the same patient's peripheral blood. This is the immuneACCESS table as TCRdb keeps it, with only in-frame sequences that have V and J called. A part of the clones is gone; compared with another copy, unresolved V genes explain less than half, and the rest is unexplained. The DNA was the basis for D and trimming; V, J and clone size are from that table. The sample has more than 75,000 clones on record, around 83% of them singletons. The ten largest clones capture around 6.5% of the sample.

V is shortened by 0 bases, J by 4 bases, and the region joining them spans 11 bases. The CDR3 has 15 amino acids, counting the end cysteine and phenylalanine. The sequence is cut down to CDR3 DNA, 45 bases in frame from base 1. CDR1 SGDLS and CDR2 YYNGEE are derived from the germline V gene. Concerning this clone: No antigen is known for it. The record has no base qualities; no much larger clone is one base away.

The time point label of this sample denotes: after dendritic cell vaccination, including at tumor progression/relapse. Selection of patients required sufficient residual fresh-frozen tumor tissue and over two years of available survival data. Molecular status otherwise varied across the glioblastoma patients, but none of them carried an isocitrate dehydrogenase mutation. PBMC were collected before vaccination, two weeks after the third vaccination, and at tumor progression if tumor progression occurred. The Qiagen DNeasy Blood extraction Kit was used to extract genomic DNA. This receptor was taken from a human donor with glioblastoma. The V gene is TRBV9 and the J gene is TRBJ1-5; TRBD1 might be the D gene, on 5 matching bases. The material was blood, obtained after dendritic cell vaccination. The sequence in DNA is TGTGCCAGCAGCGTAGGTGGGGGGGAGAATCAGCCCCAGCATTTT. Its amino acids are CASSVGGGENQPQHF.